These T cell receptor beta chains were read from a single sample in a study of blood T cell repertoires in COVID-19. Profiling relied on immunoSEQ multiplex PCR, and the TCRdb table lists in-frame clones only, not all of them. The data show over 250,000 clones, 89% seen once. The sequencing sample was made of peripheral blood. These receptors originate from a man aged 50 to 60 with acute or convalescent COVID-19. Both conserved end residues are part of each CDR3. Each record gives: V gene, J gene, D gene, clone size, CDR3 DNA, CDR3 protein. A D gene is named only where the DNA matches it firmly. The listing skips clone size in some rows; elsewhere it reads once, few, many or a size class.

v_gene: TRBV6-5
j_gene: TRBJ2-7
d_gene: -
abundance: -
CDR3nt: TGTGCCAGCAGTTGGAGGGCAGGCGATTTATCCTACGAGCAGTACTTC
CDR3aa: CASSWRAGDLSYEQYF

v_gene: TRBV5-1
j_gene: TRBJ1-5
d_gene: -
abundance: -
CDR3nt: TGCGCCAGCAGCGGGGGGAGCAATCAGCCCCAGCATTTT
CDR3aa: CASSGGSNQPQHF

v_gene: TRBV23-1
j_gene: TRBJ1-2
d_gene: -
abundance: -
CDR3nt: TGCGCCAGCAGCCCTGAGGCCGATGGCTACACCTTC
CDR3aa: CASSPEADGYTF

v_gene: TRBV5-4
j_gene: TRBJ2-5
d_gene: -
abundance: -
CDR3nt: TGTGCCAGCAGCCCCCCGGAGGGGAGGTACCAAGAGACCCAGTACTTC
CDR3aa: CASSPPEGRYQETQYF

v_gene: TRBV7-9
j_gene: TRBJ1-1
d_gene: -
abundance: few
CDR3nt: TGTGCCAGCAGCTTAGAAATTTCGACTGAAGCTTTCTTT
CDR3aa: CASSLEISTEAFF

v_gene: TRBV3-1/TRBV3-2
j_gene: TRBJ1-3
d_gene: -
abundance: few
CDR3nt: TGTGCCAGCAGCCAAGATGTCCGGAACACCATATATTTT
CDR3aa: CASSQDVRNTIYF

v_gene: TRBV30
j_gene: TRBJ1-6
d_gene: -
abundance: once
CDR3nt: TGTGCCTGGAAAGAGAGCTCCTATAATTCACCCCTCCACTTT
CDR3aa: CAWKESSYNSPLHF

v_gene: TRBV5-6
j_gene: TRBJ1-2
d_gene: -
abundance: -
CDR3nt: TGTGCCAGCAGCCGGACAACTGGCTACACCTTC
CDR3aa: CASSRTTGYTF

v_gene: TRBV6-5
j_gene: TRBJ2-1
d_gene: -
abundance: -
CDR3nt: TGTGCCAGTAAGACTCTAGGGGATGAGCAGTTCTTC
CDR3aa: CASKTLGDEQFF

v_gene: TRBV5-1
j_gene: TRBJ2-2
d_gene: -
abundance: -
CDR3nt: TGCGCCAGCAGCTTGGTCGCGGACACCGGGGAGCTGTTTTTT
CDR3aa: CASSLVADTGELFF

v_gene: TRBV19
j_gene: TRBJ1-1
d_gene: -
abundance: -
CDR3nt: TGTGCCTCGAAAGGGGTAGATAGGACTGAAGCTTTCTTT
CDR3aa: CASKGVDRTEAFF

v_gene: TRBV15
j_gene: TRBJ1-2
d_gene: TRBD1
abundance: -
CDR3nt: TGTGCCACCAGCGTCCGGACAGGGGGCGATTTGTGGGGCTACACCTTC
CDR3aa: CATSVRTGGDLWGYTF

v_gene: TRBV27
j_gene: TRBJ1-6
d_gene: -
abundance: -
CDR3nt: TGTGCCAGCAGAAAATTCGAAGCGTATAATTCACCCCTCCACTTT
CDR3aa: CASRKFEAYNSPLHF

v_gene: TRBV10-2
j_gene: TRBJ1-2
d_gene: TRBD1
abundance: -
CDR3nt: TGCGCCACCGCCGGGGGACAGGGGGATGGCTACACCTTC
CDR3aa: CATAGGQGDGYTF

v_gene: TRBV6-6
j_gene: TRBJ2-7
d_gene: -
abundance: -
CDR3nt: TGTGCCAGCAGTTACTCCGCCAGGGGGGCCTACGAGCAGTACTTC
CDR3aa: CASSYSARGAYEQYF

v_gene: TRBV6-5
j_gene: TRBJ2-5
d_gene: -
abundance: -
CDR3nt: TGTGCCAGCAGTACATCAGGGGTCCCCGAGACCCAGTACTTC
CDR3aa: CASSTSGVPETQYF

v_gene: TRBV5-1
j_gene: TRBJ1-1
d_gene: TRBD1
abundance: -
CDR3nt: TGCGCCAGCAGCGACAGGGGTATTGGGGTGGGGGGTACTGAAGCTTTCTTT
CDR3aa: CASSDRGIGVGGTEAFF

v_gene: TRBV15
j_gene: TRBJ2-6
d_gene: -
abundance: -
CDR3nt: TGTGCCACCAGCAGAGAATATGGGGCCAACGTCCTGACTTTC
CDR3aa: CATSREYGANVLTF

v_gene: TRBV3-1/TRBV3-2
j_gene: TRBJ2-5
d_gene: TRBD2
abundance: -
CDR3nt: TGTGCCAGCAGCCAATTTGGACTAGCTGTTCGCGAGACCCAGTACTTC
CDR3aa: CASSQFGLAVRETQYF

v_gene: TRBV2
j_gene: TRBJ2-7
d_gene: -
abundance: -
CDR3nt: TGTGCCAGCAGTGAGCAGGGTACTCTCTACGAGCAGTACTTC
CDR3aa: CASSEQGTLYEQYF

v_gene: TRBV11-2
j_gene: TRBJ1-2
d_gene: TRBD1
abundance: -
CDR3nt: TGTGCCAGCAGCTTAGTTATAATGGGGACAGGGGGCGACTATGGCTACACCTTC
CDR3aa: CASSLVIMGTGGDYGYTF

v_gene: TRBV20-1
j_gene: TRBJ1-5
d_gene: TRBD1
abundance: -
CDR3nt: TGCAGTGCTAGTAAGGCCTTGCGGGACAGGGTAAATCAGCCCCAGCATTTT
CDR3aa: CSASKALRDRVNQPQHF

v_gene: TRBV3-1/TRBV3-2
j_gene: TRBJ1-2
d_gene: TRBD1
abundance: -
CDR3nt: TGTGCCAGCAGCCTCGGGACAGGGATGAACTATGGCTACACCTTC
CDR3aa: CASSLGTGMNYGYTF

v_gene: TRBV19
j_gene: TRBJ1-5
d_gene: TRBD1
abundance: -
CDR3nt: TGTGCCAGTAGTCCCCTGGGACAGGGGGAAAGGCAGCCCCAGCATTTT
CDR3aa: CASSPLGQGERQPQHF

v_gene: TRBV7-3
j_gene: TRBJ2-2
d_gene: -
abundance: -
CDR3nt: TGTGCCACAGCAACTAGCCCCCAGACCACCGGGGAGCTGTTTTTT
CDR3aa: CATATSPQTTGELFF

v_gene: TRBV30
j_gene: TRBJ2-7
d_gene: -
abundance: -
CDR3nt: TGTGCCTGGAATCCGGGACACTCCTACGAGCAGTACTTC
CDR3aa: CAWNPGHSYEQYF

v_gene: TRBV29-1
j_gene: TRBJ2-3
d_gene: -
abundance: -
CDR3nt: TGCAGCGTAGGACAGCACACAGATACGCAGTATTTT
CDR3aa: CSVGQHTDTQYF

v_gene: TRBV19
j_gene: TRBJ1-1
d_gene: -
abundance: -
CDR3nt: TGTGCCAGTAGTATTCAGGGGAAATCAACTGAAGCTTTCTTT
CDR3aa: CASSIQGKSTEAFF

v_gene: TRBV19
j_gene: TRBJ1-1
d_gene: -
abundance: -
CDR3nt: TGTGCCAGTAGTACACAGGGTTTCACTGAAGCTTTCTTT
CDR3aa: CASSTQGFTEAFF

v_gene: TRBV23-1
j_gene: TRBJ2-5
d_gene: -
abundance: -
CDR3nt: TGCGCCAGCAGTCACTTGCACTATCGGACGGGATCACAAGAGACCCAGTACTTC
CDR3aa: CASSHLHYRTGSQETQYF

v_gene: TRBV7-9
j_gene: TRBJ1-3
d_gene: -
abundance: -
CDR3nt: TGTGCCAGCAGCCCTAAACCTCGCATAGGAAACACCATATATTTT
CDR3aa: CASSPKPRIGNTIYF

v_gene: TRBV19
j_gene: TRBJ1-5
d_gene: -
abundance: -
CDR3nt: TGTGCCAGTAGTATCGCATTTGGGCGCAGGCAGCCCCAGCATTTT
CDR3aa: CASSIAFGRRQPQHF

v_gene: TRBV5-6
j_gene: TRBJ2-7
d_gene: -
abundance: -
CDR3nt: TGTGCCAGCAGCTTTCCCAGGGCCAACGAGCAGTACTTC
CDR3aa: CASSFPRANEQYF

v_gene: TRBV2
j_gene: TRBJ1-2
d_gene: TRBD1
abundance: -
CDR3nt: TGTGCCAGCAGTGCTCTCACAGGGGACTATGGCTACACCTTC
CDR3aa: CASSALTGDYGYTF

v_gene: TRBV6-6
j_gene: TRBJ1-1
d_gene: TRBD1
abundance: -
CDR3nt: TGTGCCAGCAGTTACCAGGGACAGGGGGCGCGAGCTGAAGCTTTCTTT
CDR3aa: CASSYQGQGARAEAFF

v_gene: TRBV6-5
j_gene: TRBJ1-4
d_gene: -
abundance: -
CDR3nt: TGTGCCAGCAGTTACGGGAGACCAACTAATGAAAAACTGTTTTTT
CDR3aa: CASSYGRPTNEKLFF

v_gene: TRBV6-6
j_gene: TRBJ1-1
d_gene: -
abundance: -
CDR3nt: TGTGCCACTGCCGGGACATGGAACACTGAAGCTTTCTTT
CDR3aa: CATAGTWNTEAFF

v_gene: TRBV12-3/TRBV12-4
j_gene: TRBJ2-5
d_gene: -
abundance: -
CDR3nt: TGTGCCAGCAGTTTTCAGGGTCGGGAGACCCAGTACTTC
CDR3aa: CASSFQGRETQYF

v_gene: TRBV12-3/TRBV12-4
j_gene: TRBJ2-2
d_gene: -
abundance: -
CDR3nt: TGTGCCAGCATGTTCCCGGGGGCCGGGGAGCTGTTTTTT
CDR3aa: CASMFPGAGELFF

v_gene: TRBV19
j_gene: TRBJ2-2
d_gene: -
abundance: -
CDR3nt: TGTGCCAGTCGGACAGAGAACACCGGGGAGCTGTTTTTT
CDR3aa: CASRTENTGELFF

v_gene: TRBV25-1
j_gene: TRBJ1-1
d_gene: TRBD1
abundance: once
CDR3nt: TGTGCCAGCAGTGATCGGACAGGGTTGGGGAACACTGAAGCTTTCTTT
CDR3aa: CASSDRTGLGNTEAFF